This T cell receptor beta chain was documented in a study of T cell responses to AZD1222 COVID-19 vaccine. Study observations and caveats: Only six or seven AZD1222 recipients tested seropositive at baseline. Unmutated variant regions are reportedly targeted by nearly half of spike-specific TCRs. The breadth and depth of Spike-specific TCRs increased once two AZD1222 doses had been given.

Samples with a second dose at about 4 or about 12 weeks were pooled together. The CDR3 length is 15 residues. The V end was cut by 4 bases, the J end by 2 bases, with 15 bases between. Germline V gives CDR1 SGHVS, CDR2 FQNEAQ. A note on this clone: Its cognate antigen is unknown.

Sequenced by immunoSEQ multiplex PCR; TCRdb stores in-frame clones only, minus some. The table shows about 130,000 clones, with 75% to 95% occurring only once. J is TRBJ2-7 and V is TRBV7-8, with a possible D match to TRBD2 (6 bases). This clonotype was sampled from an adult who received the AZD1222 COVID-19 vaccine. Sequenced material: peripheral blood, taken 28 days after the second AZD1222 dose. The CDR3 is CASSYGVGGAYEQYV. The CDR3 coding sequence is TGTGCCAGCAGCTATGGGGTGGGGGGTGCCTACGAGCAGTACGTC.